Listed below are T cell receptor beta chains from one sample, sequenced in a study of control samples from healthy donors and cancer patients. Measured with immunoSEQ multiplex PCR; TCRdb has only the in-frame clones, and not every one. The table records around 27,000 clones, 70% to 90% of them present only once. The sequencing input was PBMCs. These receptors all stem from an older woman with head and neck cancer. CDR3s include the opening cysteine and the closing phenylalanine or tryptophan. Fields, in order: D gene, V gene, clone size, J gene, CDR3 protein, CDR3 DNA. A D gene is named only where the DNA matches it firmly. Some rows mark clone size as missing; the rest say once, few, many or name a class of expanded clone.

D: -; V: TRBV5-1; size: few; J: TRBJ1-2; CDR3: CASSLERGRGDGYTF; DNA: TGCGCCAGCAGCTTGGAACGGGGGCGGGGGGATGGCTACACCTTC
D: -; V: TRBV2; size: once; J: TRBJ1-5; CDR3: CASSEQGVSNQPQHF; DNA: TGTGCCAGCAGTGAACAAGGGGTGAGCAATCAGCCCCAGCATTTT
D: -; V: TRBV24-1; size: -; J: TRBJ2-2; CDR3: CATRTNARDSTGELFF; DNA: TGTGCCACCAGAACAAATGCACGAGACAGCACCGGGGAGCTGTTTTTT
D: TRBD2; V: TRBV3-1/TRBV3-2; size: -; J: TRBJ2-7; CDR3: CASSQGRERYF; DNA: TGTGCCAGCAGCCAAGGGCGGGAGCGGTACTTC
D: -; V: TRBV19; size: once; J: TRBJ2-5; CDR3: CASSNQGGETQYF; DNA: TGTGCCAGTAGTAACCAGGGCGGGGAGACCCAGTACTTC
D: TRBD1; V: TRBV15; size: -; J: TRBJ1-2; CDR3: CATSRDRQGGNYGYTF; DNA: TGTGCCACCAGCAGAGATAGACAGGGGGGAAACTATGGCTACACCTTC
D: TRBD1; V: TRBV11-2; size: -; J: TRBJ2-3; CDR3: CASSSDRGTQYF; DNA: TGTGCCAGCAGCTCCGACAGGGGTACGCAGTATTTT
D: TRBD1; V: TRBV5-1; size: -; J: TRBJ2-5; CDR3: CASSTGTGRETQYF; DNA: TGCGCCAGCAGCACCGGGACAGGGAGGGAGACCCAGTACTTC
D: TRBD1; V: TRBV7-2; size: -; J: TRBJ1-6; CDR3: CASSLAILPGGEAPLHF; DNA: TGTGCCAGCAGCTTAGCCATTCTGCCAGGGGGCGAGGCACCCCTCCACTTT
D: -; V: TRBV9; size: -; J: TRBJ2-3; CDR3: CASSVGSLNTDTQYF; DNA: TGTGCCAGCAGCGTAGGTAGCTTGAACACAGATACGCAGTATTTT
D: -; V: TRBV19; size: -; J: TRBJ1-4; CDR3: CASSTEGTHEKLFF; DNA: TGTGCCAGTAGTACAGAAGGCACACATGAAAAACTGTTTTTT
D: -; V: TRBV9; size: -; J: TRBJ1-2; CDR3: CASSAGTGYVQGYTF; DNA: TGTGCAAGCAGCGCCGGTACAGGGTACGTTCAGGGCTACACCTTC
D: -; V: TRBV29-1; size: once; J: TRBJ1-1; CDR3: CSVELAGGTEAFF; DNA: TGCAGCGTTGAATTGGCAGGAGGAACTGAAGCTTTCTTT
D: -; V: TRBV12-3/TRBV12-4; size: -; J: TRBJ1-5; CDR3: CASSLGYKQPQHF; DNA: TGTGCCAGCAGTTTAGGGTACAAACAGCCCCAGCATTTT
D: TRBD1; V: TRBV11-3; size: -; J: TRBJ1-2; CDR3: CASSFGLTGAYGYTF; DNA: TGTGCCAGCAGCTTTGGTCTCACAGGGGCCTATGGCTACACCTTC
D: -; V: TRBV5-6; size: -; J: TRBJ1-6; CDR3: CASSSWGWSPLHF; DNA: TGTGCCAGCAGCTCATGGGGGTGGTCCCCCCTCCACTTT
D: -; V: TRBV27; size: -; J: TRBJ1-2; CDR3: CASSLTGDGYTF; DNA: TGTGCCAGCAGTTTGACCGGGGATGGCTACACCTTC
D: -; V: TRBV7-9; size: -; J: TRBJ1-1; CDR3: CASSPLVTEAFF; DNA: TGTGCCAGCAGCCCGCTAGTCACTGAAGCTTTCTTT
D: -; V: TRBV3-1/TRBV3-2; size: -; J: TRBJ2-1; CDR3: CASSQGAPKGNEQFF; DNA: TGTGCCAGCAGCCAGGGAGCGCCCAAAGGGAATGAGCAGTTCTTC
D: -; V: TRBV4-2; size: -; J: TRBJ2-2; CDR3: CASSQEFGTTNTGELFF; DNA: TGTGCCAGCAGCCAAGAATTTGGGACAACGAACACCGGGGAGCTGTTTTTT
D: -; V: TRBV6-1; size: -; J: TRBJ2-2; CDR3: CASSEFSGAVGELFF; DNA: TGTGCCAGCAGTGAATTCTCTGGGGCTGTCGGGGAGCTGTTTTTT
D: -; V: TRBV11-2; size: -; J: TRBJ2-7; CDR3: CASSLDQGRYEQYF; DNA: TGTGCCAGCAGCTTAGACCAGGGTCGGTACGAGCAGTACTTC
D: -; V: TRBV7-9; size: -; J: TRBJ2-6; CDR3: CASSLGDSNVLTF; DNA: TGTGCCAGCAGCTTGGGGGACTCCAACGTCCTGACTTTC
D: -; V: TRBV7-2; size: -; J: TRBJ2-6; CDR3: CASSRDSGANVLTF; DNA: TGTGCCAGCAGCCGTGACTCTGGGGCCAACGTCCTGACTTTC
D: TRBD2; V: TRBV27; size: -; J: TRBJ2-7; CDR3: CASSLAEPGLGYEQYF; DNA: TGTGCCAGCAGTTTGGCGGAGCCGGGACTAGGCTACGAGCAGTACTTC
D: -; V: TRBV6-5; size: -; J: TRBJ2-1; CDR3: CASRPTSSSYNEQFF; DNA: TGTGCCAGCAGGCCGACTAGTAGCTCCTACAATGAGCAGTTCTTC
D: TRBD1; V: TRBV3-1/TRBV3-2; size: -; J: TRBJ2-5; CDR3: CASSLTGTGKETQYF; DNA: TGTGCCAGCAGCCTAACCGGGACAGGGAAAGAGACCCAGTACTTC
D: -; V: TRBV5-6; size: -; J: TRBJ1-1; CDR3: CASSPLGEGTTEAFF; DNA: TGTGCCAGCAGCCCCCTAGGTGAGGGGACCACTGAAGCTTTCTTT
D: -; V: TRBV30; size: -; J: TRBJ2-1; CDR3: CAWSVQADAYNEQFF; DNA: TGTGCCTGGAGTGTACAAGCGGATGCTTACAATGAGCAGTTCTTC
D: -; V: TRBV7-2; size: -; J: TRBJ2-2; CDR3: CASSFPGELFF; DNA: TGTGCCAGCAGCTTTCCCGGGGAGCTGTTTTTT
D: TRBD1; V: TRBV6-6; size: once; J: TRBJ2-3; CDR3: CASSYRGQGADTQYF; DNA: TGTGCCAGCAGTTACCGAGGACAGGGAGCAGATACGCAGTATTTT
D: -; V: TRBV6-5; size: -; J: TRBJ2-2; CDR3: CASSWTSGLGTGELFF; DNA: TGTGCCAGCAGTTGGACATCAGGGCTTGGCACCGGGGAGCTGTTTTTT
D: TRBD1; V: TRBV24-1; size: -; J: TRBJ2-5; CDR3: CATSGGDRGLETQYF; DNA: TGTGCCACCAGTGGAGGGGACAGGGGGCTTGAGACCCAGTACTTC
D: -; V: TRBV10-3; size: -; J: TRBJ1-3; CDR3: CAITGSTSSGNTIYF; DNA: TGTGCCATCACTGGGTCGACTAGCTCTGGAAACACCATATATTTT
D: TRBD2; V: TRBV4-2; size: once; J: TRBJ2-3; CDR3: CASSQVGGRATDTQYF; DNA: TGTGCCAGCAGCCAGGTGGGCGGGAGGGCCACAGATACGCAGTATTTT
D: -; V: TRBV5-1; size: -; J: TRBJ2-3; CDR3: CASSSRDPAFDTQYF; DNA: TGCGCCAGTAGCTCCCGGGACCCCGCTTTCGATACGCAGTATTTT
D: -; V: TRBV10-2; size: -; J: TRBJ2-7; CDR3: CASSESRGRFYEQYF; DNA: TGCGCCAGCAGTGAGTCGAGGGGACGGTTCTACGAGCAGTACTTC
D: -; V: TRBV5-4; size: -; J: TRBJ1-1; CDR3: CASSLQGRENTEAFF; DNA: TGTGCCAGCAGCTTGCAGGGCAGGGAGAACACTGAAGCTTTCTTT
D: -; V: TRBV2; size: -; J: TRBJ2-2; CDR3: CASSDVGHDTGELFF; DNA: TGTGCCAGCAGTGACGTTGGACACGACACCGGGGAGCTGTTTTTT
D: -; V: TRBV11-3; size: -; J: TRBJ1-6; CDR3: CASSLDSQGLNSPLHF; DNA: TGTGCCAGCAGCTTAGATAGCCAGGGGCTAAATTCACCCCTCCACTTT
D: TRBD1; V: TRBV5-1; size: -; J: TRBJ2-5; CDR3: CASSSGQGQETQYF; DNA: TGCGCCAGCAGCTCAGGACAGGGCCAAGAGACCCAGTACTTC
D: TRBD1; V: TRBV6-5; size: -; J: TRBJ2-2; CDR3: CASTTGVGTGELFF; DNA: TGTGCCAGCACCACAGGGGTTGGCACCGGGGAGCTGTTTTTT
D: -; V: TRBV5-1; size: -; J: TRBJ2-7; CDR3: CASSQIGAVVYEQYF; DNA: TGCGCCAGCAGCCAGATTGGCGCGGTAGTCTACGAGCAGTACTTC
D: TRBD2; V: TRBV7-3; size: few; J: TRBJ2-2; CDR3: CASSASGTTGELFF; DNA: TGTGCCAGCAGCGCTAGCGGAACCACCGGGGAGCTGTTTTTT
D: -; V: TRBV28; size: few; J: TRBJ1-6; CDR3: CASSFFPGPLHF; DNA: TGTGCCAGCAGTTTTTTCCCGGGACCCCTCCACTTT
D: -; V: TRBV21-1; size: -; J: TRBJ2-7; CDR3: CASSITGLYEQYF; DNA: TGTGCCAGCAGCATTACAGGGTTGTACGAGCAGTACTTC
D: -; V: TRBV29-1; size: -; J: TRBJ1-1; CDR3: CSVETAGTEAFF; DNA: TGCAGCGTTGAGACGGCGGGCACTGAAGCTTTCTTT
D: TRBD1; V: TRBV19; size: -; J: TRBJ1-1; CDR3: CATDDRGQWNTEAFF; DNA: TGTGCCACCGACGACAGGGGGCAGTGGAACACTGAAGCTTTCTTT
D: TRBD1; V: TRBV19; size: -; J: TRBJ1-1; CDR3: CASSQETGRKDTEAFF; DNA: TGTGCCAGTAGTCAAGAGACAGGGAGGAAAGACACTGAAGCTTTCTTT
D: TRBD1; V: TRBV28; size: few; J: TRBJ1-2; CDR3: CATLLPGGGGYGYTF; DNA: TGTGCCACCCTGCTACCAGGGGGCGGTGGCTATGGCTACACCTTC
D: -; V: TRBV9; size: -; J: TRBJ1-1; CDR3: CASSNLVNTEAFF; DNA: TGTGCCAGCAGCAATTTGGTGAACACTGAAGCTTTCTTT
D: TRBD1; V: TRBV5-6; size: -; J: TRBJ2-4; CDR3: CASSTWDRHIQYF; DNA: TGTGCCAGCAGTACCTGGGACAGGCACATTCAGTACTTC
D: TRBD2; V: TRBV6-6; size: -; J: TRBJ2-5; CDR3: CASSFSGRETQYF; DNA: TGTGCCAGCAGTTTTAGCGGGCGGGAGACCCAGTACTTC
D: -; V: TRBV6-1; size: -; J: TRBJ2-3; CDR3: CASSDPGHLSTDTQYF; DNA: TGTGCCAGCAGTGATCCGGGACACCTTAGCACAGATACGCAGTATTTT
D: TRBD2; V: TRBV11-3; size: -; J: TRBJ2-7; CDR3: CASSLVAGSYEQYF; DNA: TGTGCCAGCAGCTTAGTAGCGGGATCCTACGAGCAGTACTTC
D: TRBD1; V: TRBV6-6; size: few; J: TRBJ1-6; CDR3: CASNRLRTGNSPLHF; DNA: TGTGCCAGCAATCGCCTCCGGACAGGGAATTCACCCCTCCACTTT
D: -; V: TRBV5-1; size: -; J: TRBJ1-1; CDR3: CASSFESGGMNTEAFF; DNA: TGCGCCAGCAGCTTTGAGTCCGGGGGTATGAACACTGAAGCTTTCTTT
D: -; V: TRBV21-1; size: -; J: TRBJ1-4; CDR3: CASSKQIVAAPGRKLFF; DNA: TGTGCCAGCAGCAAACAGATCGTGGCGGCCCCAGGACGAAAACTGTTTTTT
D: -; V: TRBV18; size: -; J: TRBJ2-7; CDR3: CASSPRGPPRSEQYF; DNA: TGTGCCAGCTCACCACGAGGGCCCCCGCGGTCCGAGCAGTACTTC